A selection of T cell receptor beta chains follows, all from one sample in a study of CD8+ T cells in alopecia areata. Using immunoSEQ multiplex PCR, the repertoire was profiled, and TCRdb retains in-frame clones only, with some absent. The sample lists 210,000 or so clones; more than 55% were seen once. This material consisted of CD4+ T cells sorted from blood, taken between weeks 44 and 45, from a patient treated with tofacitinib. These receptors were taken from a human donor with alopecia areata. Both conserved end residues are part of each CDR3. D genes are given only for firm matches. Rows may omit the clone size; those that give it use once, few, many or a size class.

j_call: TRBJ2-3; d_call: TRBD2; v_call: TRBV7-2; clone_size: .; cdr3_nt: TGTGCCAGCAGCCTGACTAGCGGGGGAGGGGAAAATACGCAGTATTTT; cdr3_aa: CASSLTSGGGENTQYF
j_call: TRBJ2-5; d_call: .; v_call: TRBV25-1; clone_size: .; cdr3_nt: TGTGCCAGCAGTGACGCCCGGGACCAACAAGAGACCCAGTACTTC; cdr3_aa: CASSDARDQQETQYF
j_call: TRBJ2-2; d_call: TRBD1; v_call: TRBV5-1; clone_size: .; cdr3_nt: TGCGCCAGCAGCTTACGGACAGGGCTCACCGGGGAGCTGTTTTTT; cdr3_aa: CASSLRTGLTGELFF
j_call: TRBJ1-2; d_call: TRBD1; v_call: TRBV5-1; clone_size: .; cdr3_nt: TGCGCCAGCAGCTCCGGACAGGATGGCTACACCTTC; cdr3_aa: CASSSGQDGYTF
j_call: TRBJ2-1; d_call: .; v_call: TRBV2; clone_size: .; cdr3_nt: TGTGCCAGCACCTTCGTCGGGGGCTTGGGGCTTTACAATGAGCAGTTCTTC; cdr3_aa: CASTFVGGLGLYNEQFF
j_call: TRBJ1-2; d_call: .; v_call: TRBV27; clone_size: .; cdr3_nt: TGTGCCAGCAGTTTATCGAAGGGGACCTATGGCTACACCTTC; cdr3_aa: CASSLSKGTYGYTF
j_call: TRBJ2-1; d_call: .; v_call: TRBV7-7; clone_size: .; cdr3_nt: TGTGCCAGCAGCTCCAACCCCGGGACACCAAACAATGAGCAGTTCTTC; cdr3_aa: CASSSNPGTPNNEQFF
j_call: TRBJ2-1; d_call: .; v_call: TRBV5-1; clone_size: few; cdr3_nt: TGCGCCAGCAGCTTGGCCCTGGCACGGGAGGAGCAGTTCTTC; cdr3_aa: CASSLALAREEQFF
j_call: TRBJ2-7; d_call: TRBD2; v_call: TRBV27; clone_size: .; cdr3_nt: TGTGCCAGCAGTTTAGACGGGGGGACCCTCTCCTACGAGCAGTACTTC; cdr3_aa: CASSLDGGTLSYEQYF
j_call: TRBJ1-6; d_call: .; v_call: TRBV5-4; clone_size: .; cdr3_nt: TGTGCCAGCAGCTTGGAAGGGGCAACAGGGCGTTCACCCCTCCACTTT; cdr3_aa: CASSLEGATGRSPLHF
j_call: TRBJ2-7; d_call: .; v_call: TRBV10-3; clone_size: .; cdr3_nt: TGTGCCATCAGTGAGTCAGGGCAGGGCCCCGGCGAGCAGTACTTC; cdr3_aa: CAISESGQGPGEQYF
j_call: TRBJ2-2; d_call: .; v_call: TRBV30; clone_size: .; cdr3_nt: TGTGCCTGGAAAGGGAGTAGAGCGACGAACACCGGGGAGCTGTTTTTT; cdr3_aa: CAWKGSRATNTGELFF
j_call: TRBJ2-7; d_call: TRBD1; v_call: TRBV29-1; clone_size: .; cdr3_nt: TGCAGCGTTGATAACACAGGGGGCTCCTACGAGCAGTACTTC; cdr3_aa: CSVDNTGGSYEQYF
j_call: TRBJ2-4; d_call: .; v_call: TRBV25-1; clone_size: once; cdr3_nt: TGTGCCAGCAGTGAAACGTCTCTAGCCAAAAACATTCAGTACTTC; cdr3_aa: CASSETSLAKNIQYF
j_call: TRBJ2-3; d_call: .; v_call: TRBV30; clone_size: .; cdr3_nt: TGTGCCTGGAGTGCCGGAACTAGTAATACGCAGTATTTT; cdr3_aa: CAWSAGTSNTQYF
j_call: TRBJ1-5; d_call: TRBD1; v_call: TRBV9; clone_size: .; cdr3_nt: TGTGCCAGCAGCTTGACAGGGGAATATCAGCCCCAGCATTTT; cdr3_aa: CASSLTGEYQPQHF
j_call: TRBJ2-4; d_call: .; v_call: TRBV6-5; clone_size: few; cdr3_nt: TGTGCCAGCTCCGAGGTAGCCAAAAACATTCAGTACTTC; cdr3_aa: CASSEVAKNIQYF
j_call: TRBJ2-3; d_call: TRBD2; v_call: TRBV18; clone_size: .; cdr3_nt: TGTGCCAGCTCACCGTTGGCCCTAGCGGGGAGCACAGATACGCAGTATTTT; cdr3_aa: CASSPLALAGSTDTQYF
j_call: TRBJ1-5; d_call: .; v_call: TRBV29-1; clone_size: .; cdr3_nt: TGCAGCGCACGGGACACTGGAAAGCCCCAGCATTTT; cdr3_aa: CSARDTGKPQHF
j_call: TRBJ2-7; d_call: TRBD1; v_call: TRBV27; clone_size: .; cdr3_nt: TGTGCCAGCAGTATGGGACAGAAATCCTACGAGCAGTACTTC; cdr3_aa: CASSMGQKSYEQYF
j_call: TRBJ1-1; d_call: .; v_call: TRBV30; clone_size: once; cdr3_nt: TGTGCCTGGAGTGAGGCTTCATCGAACACTGAAGCTTTCTTT; cdr3_aa: CAWSEASSNTEAFF
j_call: TRBJ2-5; d_call: TRBD1; v_call: TRBV5-1; clone_size: few; cdr3_nt: TGCGCCAGCAGCGCAGACAGGGTGGAGACCCAGTACTTC; cdr3_aa: CASSADRVETQYF
j_call: TRBJ2-3; d_call: .; v_call: TRBV5-6; clone_size: .; cdr3_nt: TGTGCCAGCAGCTCGGACAGATCAGATACGCAGTATTTT; cdr3_aa: CASSSDRSDTQYF
j_call: TRBJ2-3; d_call: .; v_call: TRBV5-6; clone_size: .; cdr3_nt: TGTGCCAGCAGCTGGGGCTTAACTAGCACAGATACGCAGTATTTT; cdr3_aa: CASSWGLTSTDTQYF
j_call: TRBJ1-6; d_call: .; v_call: TRBV29-1; clone_size: few; cdr3_nt: TGCAGCGTTGCTTCGGGCCCTAATTCACCCCTCCACTTT; cdr3_aa: CSVASGPNSPLHF
j_call: TRBJ2-2; d_call: .; v_call: TRBV19; clone_size: .; cdr3_nt: TGTGCCAGTATGACGCCGGCAGGCTCTAGGCGGAAACACACCGGGGAGCTGTTTTTT; cdr3_aa: CASMTPAGSRRKHTGELFF
j_call: TRBJ2-4; d_call: .; v_call: TRBV28; clone_size: .; cdr3_nt: TGTGCCAGCAGCGCATCCCCGGAAGTAACCAAAAACATTCAGTACTTC; cdr3_aa: CASSASPEVTKNIQYF